This TCR beta chain appears in the sequencing data of a study of cytomegalovirus exposure and HLA in healthy donors. This PCR relied on a set of 60 Vbeta primers and 13 Jbeta primers. Method: immunoSEQ multiplex PCR; TCRdb's copy keeps in-frame clones and lacks some. The sample holds under 150,000 clones, 81% seen once. Sequencing was done on a sample of PBMCs. This clonotype was obtained from a man in his late teens or twenties in good health and CMV-seronegative.

CDR3 amino acids: CASSRRDTQYF. The DNA for the CDR3 is TGTGCCAGCAGTCGCCGGGATACGCAGTATTTT. The chain uses TRBV6-5 and TRBJ2-3; no firm D call. Between the trimmed V and J ends, which lost 5 bases and 6 bases, there was a span of 6 bases. From germline, CDR1 is MNHEY and CDR2 SVGAGI. The CDR3 has 11 residues.